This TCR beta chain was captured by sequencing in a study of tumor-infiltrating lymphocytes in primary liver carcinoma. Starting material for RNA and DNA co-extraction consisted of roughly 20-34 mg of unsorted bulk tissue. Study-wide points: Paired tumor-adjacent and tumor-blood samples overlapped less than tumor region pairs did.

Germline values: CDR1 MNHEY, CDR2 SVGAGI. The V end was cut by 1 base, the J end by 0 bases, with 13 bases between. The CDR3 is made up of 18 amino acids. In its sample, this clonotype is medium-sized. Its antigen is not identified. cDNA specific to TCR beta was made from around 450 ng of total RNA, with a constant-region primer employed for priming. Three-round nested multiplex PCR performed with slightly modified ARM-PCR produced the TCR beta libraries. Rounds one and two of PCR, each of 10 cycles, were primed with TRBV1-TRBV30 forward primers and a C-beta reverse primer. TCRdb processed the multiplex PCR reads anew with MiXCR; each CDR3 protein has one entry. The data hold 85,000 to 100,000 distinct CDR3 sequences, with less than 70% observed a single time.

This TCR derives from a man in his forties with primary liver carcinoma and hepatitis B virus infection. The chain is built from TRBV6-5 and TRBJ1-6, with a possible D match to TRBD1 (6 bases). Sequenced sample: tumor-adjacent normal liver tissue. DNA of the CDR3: TGTGCCAGCAGTTACTTTTCGGGAGGGGGCTCCTATAATTCACCCCTCCACTTT. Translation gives CASSYFSGGGSYNSPLHF.